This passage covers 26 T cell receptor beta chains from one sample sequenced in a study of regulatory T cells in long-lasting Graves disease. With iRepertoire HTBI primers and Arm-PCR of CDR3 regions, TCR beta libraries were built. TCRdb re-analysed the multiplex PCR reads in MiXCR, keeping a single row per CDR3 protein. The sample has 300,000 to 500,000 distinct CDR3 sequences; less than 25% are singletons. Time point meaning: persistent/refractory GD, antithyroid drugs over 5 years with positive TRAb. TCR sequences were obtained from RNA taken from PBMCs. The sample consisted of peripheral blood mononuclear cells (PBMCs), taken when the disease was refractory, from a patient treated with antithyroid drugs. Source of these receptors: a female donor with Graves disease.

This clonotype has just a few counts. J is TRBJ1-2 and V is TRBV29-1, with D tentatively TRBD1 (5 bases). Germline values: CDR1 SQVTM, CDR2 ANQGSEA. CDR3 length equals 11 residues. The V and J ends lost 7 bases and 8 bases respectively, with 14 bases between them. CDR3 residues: CSARTRDGYTF. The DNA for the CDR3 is TGCAGCGCCCGGACCAGGGACGGCTACACCTTC.

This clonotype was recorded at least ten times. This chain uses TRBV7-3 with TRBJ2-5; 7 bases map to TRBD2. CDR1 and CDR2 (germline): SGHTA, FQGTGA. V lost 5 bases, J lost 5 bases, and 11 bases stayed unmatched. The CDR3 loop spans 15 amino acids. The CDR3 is CASSPLREGWETQYF. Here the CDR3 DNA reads TGTGCCAGCAGCCCCTTGAGGGAGGGCTGGGAGACCCAGTACTTC.

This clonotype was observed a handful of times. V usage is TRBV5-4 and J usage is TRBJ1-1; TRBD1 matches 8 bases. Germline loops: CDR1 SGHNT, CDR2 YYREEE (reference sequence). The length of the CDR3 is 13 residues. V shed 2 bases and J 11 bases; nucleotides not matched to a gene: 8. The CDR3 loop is CASSFDRGPLAFF. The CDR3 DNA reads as TGTGCCAGCAGCTTCGACAGGGGCCCCCTGGCTTTCTTT.

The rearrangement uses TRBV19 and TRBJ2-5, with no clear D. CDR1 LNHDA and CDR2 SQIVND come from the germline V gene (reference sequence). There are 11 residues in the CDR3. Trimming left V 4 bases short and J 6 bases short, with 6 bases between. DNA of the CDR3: TGTGCCAGTAGTACCGGACAGACCCAGTACTTC. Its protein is CASSTGQTQYF.

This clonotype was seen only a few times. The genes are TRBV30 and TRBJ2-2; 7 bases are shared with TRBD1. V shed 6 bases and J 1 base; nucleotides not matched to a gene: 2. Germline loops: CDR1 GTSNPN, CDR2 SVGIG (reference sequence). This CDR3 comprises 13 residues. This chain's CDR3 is CACWTGNTGELFF. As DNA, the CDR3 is TGTGCCTGCTGGACAGGGAACACCGGGGAGCTGTTTTTT.

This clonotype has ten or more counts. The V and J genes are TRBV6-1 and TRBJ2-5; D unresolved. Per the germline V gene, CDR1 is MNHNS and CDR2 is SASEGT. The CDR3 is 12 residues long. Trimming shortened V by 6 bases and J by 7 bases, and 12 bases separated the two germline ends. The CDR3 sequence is CASRDGLGTQYF. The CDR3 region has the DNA TGTGCCAGCAGAGACGGCCTGGGGACCCAGTACTTC.

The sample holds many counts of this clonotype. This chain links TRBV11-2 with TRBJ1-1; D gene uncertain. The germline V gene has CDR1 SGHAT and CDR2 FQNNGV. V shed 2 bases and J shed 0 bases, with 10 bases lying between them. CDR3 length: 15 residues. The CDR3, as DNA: TGTGCCAGCAGCTTAAGGGAAGCTATGAACACTGAAGCTTTCTTT. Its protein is CASSLREAMNTEAFF.

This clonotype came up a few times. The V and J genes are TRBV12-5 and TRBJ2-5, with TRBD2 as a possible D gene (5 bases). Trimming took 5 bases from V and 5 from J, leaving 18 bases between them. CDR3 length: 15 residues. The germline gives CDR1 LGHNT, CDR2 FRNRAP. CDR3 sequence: CASGLLGGTGETQYF. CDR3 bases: TGTGCTAGTGGTCTACTAGGCGGAACCGGCGAGACCCAGTACTTC.

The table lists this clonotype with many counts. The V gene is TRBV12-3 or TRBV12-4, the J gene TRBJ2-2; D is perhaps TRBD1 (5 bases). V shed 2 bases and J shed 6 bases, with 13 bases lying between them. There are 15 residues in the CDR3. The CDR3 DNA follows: TGTGCCAGCAGTTTACGCAGGGTTTTGGCCGGGGAGCTGTTTTTT. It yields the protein CASSLRRVLAGELFF.

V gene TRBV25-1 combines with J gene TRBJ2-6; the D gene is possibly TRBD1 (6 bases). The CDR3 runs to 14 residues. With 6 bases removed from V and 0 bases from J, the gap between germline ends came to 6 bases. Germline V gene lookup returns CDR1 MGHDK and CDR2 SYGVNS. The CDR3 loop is CASRDSSGANVLTF. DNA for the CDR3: TGTGCCAGCAGGGACAGCTCTGGGGCCAACGTCCTGACTTTC. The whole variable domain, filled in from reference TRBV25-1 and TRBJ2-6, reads EADIYQTPRYLVIGTGKKITLECSQTMGHDKMYWYQQDPGMELHLIHYSYGVNSTEKGDLSSESTVSRIRTEHFPLTLESARPSHTSQYLCASRDSSGANVLTFGAGSRLTVL.

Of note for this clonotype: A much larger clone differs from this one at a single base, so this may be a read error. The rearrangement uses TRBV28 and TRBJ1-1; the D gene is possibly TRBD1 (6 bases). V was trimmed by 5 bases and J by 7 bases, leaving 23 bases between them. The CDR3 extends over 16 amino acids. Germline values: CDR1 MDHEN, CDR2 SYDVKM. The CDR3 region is CASSQTRPGAHHEAFF. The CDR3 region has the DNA TGTGCCAGCAGTCAGACCCGTCCAGGGGCACACCATGAAGCTTTCTTT.

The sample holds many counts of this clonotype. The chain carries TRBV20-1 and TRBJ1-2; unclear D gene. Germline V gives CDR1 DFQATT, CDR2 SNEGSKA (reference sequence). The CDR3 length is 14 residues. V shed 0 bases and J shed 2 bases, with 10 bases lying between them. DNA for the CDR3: TGCAGTGCTAGAGATCAAAATGGGAACTATGGCTACACCTTC. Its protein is CSARDQNGNYGYTF.

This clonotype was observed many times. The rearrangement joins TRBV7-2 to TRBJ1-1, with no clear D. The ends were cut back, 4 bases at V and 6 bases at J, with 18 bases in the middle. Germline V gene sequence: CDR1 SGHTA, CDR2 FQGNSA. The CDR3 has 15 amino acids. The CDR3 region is CASSSSSVGLAEAFF. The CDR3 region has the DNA TGTGCCAGCAGCTCCTCTAGCGTGGGTCTCGCTGAAGCTTTCTTT.

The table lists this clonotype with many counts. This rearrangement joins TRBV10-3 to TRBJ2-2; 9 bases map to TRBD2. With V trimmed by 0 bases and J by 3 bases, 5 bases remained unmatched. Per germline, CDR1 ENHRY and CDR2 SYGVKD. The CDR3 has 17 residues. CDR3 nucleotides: TGTGCCATCAGTGAGTCGTTAGCGGGAGAGGACACCGGGGAGCTGTTTTTT. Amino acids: CAISESLAGEDTGELFF.

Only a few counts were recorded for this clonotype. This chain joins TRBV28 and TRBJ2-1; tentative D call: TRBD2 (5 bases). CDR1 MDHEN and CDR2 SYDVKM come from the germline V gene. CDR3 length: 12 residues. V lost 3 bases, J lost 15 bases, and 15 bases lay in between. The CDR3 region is CASSLYREYRFF. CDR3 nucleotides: TGTGCCAGCAGTTTGTACCGGGAATATAGGTTCTTC. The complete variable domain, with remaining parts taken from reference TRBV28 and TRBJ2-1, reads DVKVTQSSRYLVKRTGEKVFLECVQDMDHENMFWYRQDPGLGLRLIYFSYDVKMKEKGDIPEGYSVSREKKERFSLILESASTNQTSMYLCASSLYREYRFFGPGTRLTVL.

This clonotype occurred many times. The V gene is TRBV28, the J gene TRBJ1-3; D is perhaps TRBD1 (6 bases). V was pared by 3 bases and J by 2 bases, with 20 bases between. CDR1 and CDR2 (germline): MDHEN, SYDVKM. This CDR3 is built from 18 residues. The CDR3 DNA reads TGTGCCAGCAGTTTGAACCCGGTTACAGGGTTTGCTGGAAACACCATATATTTT. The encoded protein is CASSLNPVTGFAGNTIYF.

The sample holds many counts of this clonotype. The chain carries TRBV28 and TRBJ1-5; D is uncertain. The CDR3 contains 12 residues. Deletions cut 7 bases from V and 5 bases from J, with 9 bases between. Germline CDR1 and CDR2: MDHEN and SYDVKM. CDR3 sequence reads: CASTVEYQPQHF. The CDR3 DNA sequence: TGTGCCAGCACCGTAGAGTATCAGCCCCAGCATTTT.

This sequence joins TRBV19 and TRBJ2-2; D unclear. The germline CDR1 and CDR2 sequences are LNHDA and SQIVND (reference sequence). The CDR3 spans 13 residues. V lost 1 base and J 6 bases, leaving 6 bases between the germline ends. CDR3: CASSIARAGELFF. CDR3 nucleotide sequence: TGTGCCAGTAGTATAGCTAGGGCCGGGGAGCTGTTTTTT.

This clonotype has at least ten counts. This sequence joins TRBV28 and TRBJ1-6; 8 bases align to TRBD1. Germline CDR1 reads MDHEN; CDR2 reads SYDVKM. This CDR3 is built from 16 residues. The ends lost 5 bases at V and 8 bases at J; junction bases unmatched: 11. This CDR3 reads CASSGSAGGVDSPLHF. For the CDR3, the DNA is TGTGCCAGCAGTGGTTCAGCAGGGGGCGTCGATTCACCCCTCCACTTT.

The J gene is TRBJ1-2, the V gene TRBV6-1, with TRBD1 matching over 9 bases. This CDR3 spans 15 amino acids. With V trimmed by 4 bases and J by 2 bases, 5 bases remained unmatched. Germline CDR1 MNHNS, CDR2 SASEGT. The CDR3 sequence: CASSGRDRENYGYTF. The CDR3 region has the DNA TGTGCCAGCAGTGGCCGGGACAGGGAGAACTATGGCTACACCTTC.

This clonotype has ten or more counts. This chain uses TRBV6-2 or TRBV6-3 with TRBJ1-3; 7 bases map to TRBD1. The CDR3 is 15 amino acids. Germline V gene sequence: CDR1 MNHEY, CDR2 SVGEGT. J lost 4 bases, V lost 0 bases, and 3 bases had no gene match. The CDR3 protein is CASSYSQGLGNTIYF. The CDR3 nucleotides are TGTGCCAGCAGTTACTCACAGGGGCTAGGAAACACCATATATTTT.

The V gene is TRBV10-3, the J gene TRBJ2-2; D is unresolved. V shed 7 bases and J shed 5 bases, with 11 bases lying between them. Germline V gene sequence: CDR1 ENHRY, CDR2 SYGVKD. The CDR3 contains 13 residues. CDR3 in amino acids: CAINLDGTGELFF. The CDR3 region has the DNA TGTGCCATCAACCTCGACGGAACCGGGGAGCTGTTTTTT.

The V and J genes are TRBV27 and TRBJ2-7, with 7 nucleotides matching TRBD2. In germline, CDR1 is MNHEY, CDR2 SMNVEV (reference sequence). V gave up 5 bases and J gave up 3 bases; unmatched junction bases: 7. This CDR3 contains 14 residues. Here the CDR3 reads CASSPLSGIYEQYF. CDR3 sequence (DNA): TGTGCCAGCAGTCCGCTAAGCGGGATCTACGAGCAGTACTTC.

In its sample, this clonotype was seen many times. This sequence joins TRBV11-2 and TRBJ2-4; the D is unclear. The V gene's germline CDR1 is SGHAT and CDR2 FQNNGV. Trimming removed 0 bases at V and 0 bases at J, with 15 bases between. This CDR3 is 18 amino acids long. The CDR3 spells CASSLDVFRALAKNIQYF. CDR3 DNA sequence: TGTGCCAGCAGCTTAGATGTGTTTCGAGCCCTAGCCAAAAACATTCAGTACTTC.

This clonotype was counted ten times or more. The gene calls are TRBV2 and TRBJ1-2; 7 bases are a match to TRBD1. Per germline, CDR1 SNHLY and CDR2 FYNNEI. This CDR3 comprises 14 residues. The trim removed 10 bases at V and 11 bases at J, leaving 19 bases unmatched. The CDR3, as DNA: TGTGCCACCAGGGGGATGACAGACCCGCTAGAGTACACCTTC. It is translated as CATRGMTDPLEYTF.

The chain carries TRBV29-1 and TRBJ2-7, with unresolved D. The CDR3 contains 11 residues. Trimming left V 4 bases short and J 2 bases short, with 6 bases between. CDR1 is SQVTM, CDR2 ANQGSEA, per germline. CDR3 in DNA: TGCAGCGTTGGGGTTGCCTACGAGCAGTACTTC. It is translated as CSVGVAYEQYF.